Included here is one TCR beta chain sequence, with context. Its specificity is not known. The PCR had 60 Vbeta and 13 Jbeta primers. Some clones are missing from TCRdb's copy, which holds only in-frame ones; the method was immunoSEQ multiplex PCR. The data contain about 76,000 clones, roughly 78% of them singletons. Germline CDR1 reads LGHNA; CDR2 reads YNFKEQ. V was pared by 0 bases and J by 5 bases, with 19 bases between. This CDR3 region has 17 residues. This specimen belongs to a study of cytomegalovirus exposure and HLA in healthy donors. Study in general: Earlier work reported approximately 100 million unique TCR beta sequences from 150 million to 200 million T cells.

Broader study findings: In a later analysis, specific HLA alleles were associated with 15,000 to 20,000 TCR beta sequences at a 0.05 false discovery rate. For most TCR sequences rarity was the rule, although some public TCRs occurred in many donors. The CMV antigen specificity of a few CMV-associated chains was confirmed through in vitro analysis.

J is TRBJ2-5 and V is TRBV4-2, with D perhaps TRBD2 (5 bases). Sequenced sample: PBMCs. This TCR came from a male donor in good health and CMV-seropositive. This CDR3 reads CASSQEGSASILETQYF. For the CDR3, the DNA is TGTGCCAGCAGCCAAGAAGGGTCGGCTAGCATTTTGGAGACCCAGTACTTC.